The 22 T cell receptor beta chains listed next were all sequenced from one sample in a study of cytomegalovirus exposure and HLA in healthy donors. Sequencing used immunoSEQ multiplex PCR; TCRdb keeps in-frame clones, though not all of them. The data hold 90,000 to 120,000 clones, with approximately 85% observed a single time. Sequencing was carried out using PBMCs. These receptor sequences come from a woman aged 18-30 years in good health and CMV-seronegative.

This clone was counted a single time. CDR3 DNA sequence: TGTGCCAGCAGCTCTGACAGGGATGATGAGCAGTTCTTC. It codes for CASSSDRDDEQFF. This chain links TRBV7-3 with TRBJ2-1; 7 bases are shared with TRBD1. The trim removed 4 bases at V and 8 bases at J, leaving 5 bases unmatched. Germline V CDR1 and CDR2: SGHTA, FQGTGA. The CDR3 runs 13 residues. The full variable domain, its missing parts supplied by reference TRBV7-3 and TRBJ2-1, is GAGVSQTPSNKVTEKGKYVELRCDPISGHTALYWYRQSLGQGPEFLIYFQGTGAADDSGLPNDRFFAVRPEGSVSTLKIQRTERGDSAVYLCASSSDRDDEQFFGPGTRLTVL.

The rearrangement uses TRBV4-1 and TRBJ1-1, with D possibly TRBD1 on 5 matching bases. The CDR3 loop spans 15 amino acids. With 0 bases removed from V and 5 bases from J, the gap between germline ends came to 13 bases. CDR1 MGHRA and CDR2 YSYEKL come from the germline V gene. CDR3 nucleotide sequence: TGCGCCAGCAGCCAAGAGGGCAGGGCTTTTACTGAAGCTTTCTTT. It yields the protein CASSQEGRAFTEAFF.

This chain uses TRBV6-1 with TRBJ1-1; TRBD1 agrees at 9 bases. Per germline, CDR1 MNHNS and CDR2 SASEGT. The CDR3 is 14 amino acids. V trimming: 11 bases; J trimming: 8 bases; junction bases outside the gene matches: 15. CDR3 in amino acids: CAGRPGTGTPEAFF. The CDR3 DNA is TGTGCCGGAAGACCGGGGACAGGGACCCCCGAAGCTTTCTTT.

Details on this clone: The sample has other DNA sequences that encode this CDR3 too. The genes are TRBV25-1 and TRBJ2-3; TRBD1 aligns across 7 bases. The CDR3 totals 15 residues. V lost 6 bases and J lost 6; bases outside the gene matches: 12. Germline V gene sequence: CDR1 MGHDK, CDR2 SYGVNS. The CDR3 region is CASSDQRGPEDTQYF. The CDR3 nucleotides are TGTGCCAGCAGCGACCAAAGGGGGCCGGAGGATACGCAGTATTTT.

The DNA of the CDR3 is TGTGCCAGCAGCTTAGCTTCAGGGGGAATGGGCGGCTACACCTTC. It is translated as CASSLASGGMGGYTF. The V and J genes are TRBV7-8 and TRBJ1-2; TRBD1 matches 7 bases. The V gene end was trimmed by 0 bases and the J gene end by 8 bases; junction bases not matched to a gene: 9. This CDR3 is built from 15 residues. The germline V gene has CDR1 SGHVS and CDR2 FQNEAQ.

Only a few counts were recorded for this clone. The J gene is TRBJ1-6, the V gene TRBV30, with 8 bases aligning to TRBD1. Germline CDR1 reads GTSNPN; CDR2 reads SVGIG (reference sequence). V lost 4 bases and J lost 8; bases outside the gene matches: 10. This CDR3 is built from 15 residues. In DNA form, the CDR3 reads TGTGCCTGGACCTCTTCGGACAGGGTCTATTCACCCCTCCACTTT. It is translated as CAWTSSDRVYSPLHF.

The genes are TRBV11-1 and TRBJ2-7; 7 bases are shared with TRBD1. Germline trimming cut 1 base from V and 5 bases from J; bases unmatched to any gene: 5. CDR1 and CDR2 (germline): SGHAT, FQDESV (reference sequence). CDR3 length: 14 residues. CDR3 in DNA: TGTGCCAGCAGCTTAGGGACAGGCCCTAACGAGCAGTACTTC. This encodes CASSLGTGPNEQYF. The full variable domain, with the rest looked up from reference TRBV11-1 and TRBJ2-7, is EAEVAQSPRYKITEKSQAVAFWCDPISGHATLYWYRQILGQGPELLVQFQDESVVDDSQLPKDRFSAERLKGVDSTLKIQPAELGDSAMYLCASSLGTGPNEQYFGPGTRLTVT.

This chain links TRBV13 with TRBJ1-2, with a tentative D call TRBD1 (6 bases). This CDR3 has 13 amino acids. Germline V gene lookup returns CDR1 PRHDT and CDR2 FYEKMQ (reference sequence). V lost 3 bases and J 8 bases, leaving 13 bases between the germline ends. The CDR3 loop is CASSLGIGGGYTF. DNA of the CDR3: TGTGCCAGCAGCTTGGGGATTGGGGGCGGCTACACCTTC.

The rearrangement joins TRBV28 to TRBJ2-2; TRBD2 matches 10 bases. This CDR3 has 15 amino acids. J lost 5 bases, V lost 5 bases, and 5 bases had no gene match. Germline CDR1 MDHEN, CDR2 SYDVKM. The CDR3 loop reads CASSERGGGTGELFF. In DNA form, the CDR3 reads TGTGCCAGCAGTGAGCGGGGGGGCGGGACCGGGGAGCTGTTTTTT.

The V call is TRBV28, the J call TRBJ1-5, with D unresolved. The V gene's germline CDR1 is MDHEN and CDR2 SYDVKM. The CDR3 is 14 residues long. V was shortened by 6 bases and J by 0 bases, with 9 bases between the two germline ends. As DNA, the CDR3 is TGTGCCAGCAGCCCAGTTTATAGCAATCAGCCCCAGCATTTT. This codes for CASSPVYSNQPQHF.

The rearrangement joins TRBV30 to TRBJ1-4; no firm D call. CDR3 length equals 12 residues. Germline V gives CDR1 GTSNPN, CDR2 SVGIG (reference sequence). Trimming shortened V by 3 bases and J by 4 bases, and 6 bases separated the two germline ends. The CDR3 region has the DNA TGTGCCTGGAGGGCGGATAATGAAAAACTGTTTTTT. Protein sequence: CAWRADNEKLFF.

The chain employs TRBV25-1 and TRBJ1-4; TRBD1 matches at 9 bases. Per the germline V gene, CDR1 is MGHDK and CDR2 is SYGVNS. V gave up 6 bases and J gave up 8 bases; unmatched junction bases: 7. The CDR3 sequence is 14 residues long. CDR3 region: CASRPGTGKEKLFF. CDR3 in DNA: TGTGCCAGCAGGCCCGGGACAGGGAAGGAAAAACTGTTTTTT.

This sequence joins TRBV9 and TRBJ2-5, with 10 positions matching TRBD1. Germline-derived CDR1 and CDR2 are SGDLS and YYNGEE. The trim removed 4 bases at V and 4 bases at J, leaving 4 bases unmatched. This CDR3 contains 14 residues. CDR3 in DNA: TGTGCCAGCAGCATTTGGACAGGGGGAGAGACCCAGTACTTC. This encodes CASSIWTGGETQYF.

This clone appeared once. DNA of the CDR3: TGTGCCAGCAGTGAGCCCCGACAGGACTATGGCTACACCTTC. It translates to CASSEPRQDYGYTF. V usage is TRBV2 and J usage is TRBJ1-2; possibly TRBD1 for D (6 bases). V was trimmed by 3 bases and J by 3 bases, leaving 11 bases between them. CDR1 SNHLY and CDR2 FYNNEI come from the germline V gene. The CDR3 is made up of 14 amino acids.

V gene TRBV5-1 combines with J gene TRBJ2-3; possibly TRBD2 for D (6 bases). The CDR3 has 14 amino acids. Germline V lookup: CDR1 SGHRS, CDR2 YFSETQ. The germline V and J ends were trimmed by 4 bases and 2 bases, with 11 bases remaining between them. CDR3 bases: TGCGCCAGCAGCCCGGGGGACGCCACAGATACGCAGTATTTT. Encoded protein: CASSPGDATDTQYF.

The chain links TRBV5-1 to TRBJ2-5; 9 nucleotides agree with TRBD1. J lost 4 bases, V lost 3 bases, and 4 bases had no gene match. This CDR3 contains 14 residues. CDR1 and CDR2 (germline): SGHRS, YFSETQ. CDR3 nucleotides: TGCGCCAGCAGCTCACAGGGGGCGGGAGAGACCCAGTACTTC. Translated: CASSSQGAGETQYF.

This sequence joins TRBV5-4 and TRBJ2-7, with no clear D. Germline CDR1 and CDR2: SGHNT and YYREEE (reference sequence). The CDR3 contains 14 residues. V was clipped by 4 bases and J by 2 bases, with 13 bases between them. The CDR3 sequence is CASSLSTTTYEQYF. CDR3 DNA: TGTGCCAGCAGCCTTAGCACTACGACCTACGAGCAGTACTTC.

J is TRBJ1-4 and V is TRBV7-2; D possibly corresponds to TRBD1 (6 bases). Trimming cost V 1 base and J 6 bases, with 18 bases left between them. The V gene's germline CDR1 is SGHTA and CDR2 FQGNSA. CDR3 length: 17 residues. CDR3 region: CASSLVAGELYDEKLFF. In nucleotides, the CDR3 is TGTGCCAGCAGCTTAGTCGCAGGGGAACTATACGATGAAAAACTGTTTTTT. Looking up the rest from reference TRBV7-2 and TRBJ1-4 gives the full variable domain: GAGVSQSPSNKVTEKGKDVELRCDPISGHTALYWYRQSLGQGLEFLIYFQGNSAPDKSGLPSDRFSAERTGGSVSTLTIQRTQQEDSAVYLCASSLVAGELYDEKLFFGSGTQLSVL.

This clone was counted once. The rearrangement links TRBV6-1 to TRBJ1-1; no definite D call. The CDR3 runs 13 residues. Trimming shortened V by 0 bases and J by 6 bases, and 8 bases separated the two germline ends. The germline V gene encodes CDR1 MNHNS and CDR2 SASEGT. CDR3: CASSEAYVSEAFF. DNA for the CDR3: TGTGCCAGCAGTGAAGCGTATGTTTCTGAAGCTTTCTTT.

V is TRBV5-4 and J is TRBJ2-3, with no clear D. V gave up 4 bases and J gave up 4 bases, with 7 bases separating them. The germline gives CDR1 SGHNT, CDR2 YYREEE (reference sequence). This CDR3 spans 12 amino acids. CDR3 coding DNA: TGTGCCAGCAGCCTACGCCCAGATACGCAGTATTTT. Its protein product is CASSLRPDTQYF.

The J gene is TRBJ1-2, the V gene TRBV27; D uncertain. There are 14 residues in the CDR3. CDR1 and CDR2 from the germline V gene are MNHEY and SMNVEV (reference sequence). Between the trimmed V and J ends, which lost 5 bases and 5 bases, there was a span of 15 bases. CDR3 sequence (DNA): TGTGCCAGCAGTCCCTCTCTAGAGTATTATGGCTACACCTTC. Protein sequence: CASSPSLEYYGYTF.

V is TRBV7-6 and J is TRBJ1-4, with 12 bases aligning to TRBD1. The trim removed 5 bases at V and 8 bases at J, leaving 6 bases unmatched. The CDR3 runs to 15 residues. The germline V gene has CDR1 SGHVS and CDR2 FNYEAQ. The CDR3 nucleotides are TGTGCCAGCAGCCGGGGACAGGGGGCAAAGGAAAAACTGTTTTTT. Its translation: CASSRGQGAKEKLFF.